This T cell receptor (beta chain) was captured by sequencing in a study of T cell responses to AZD1222 COVID-19 vaccine (dated by TCRdb to 2020 to 2023). About the investigation overall: AZD1222 recipients whose second dose came at about 4 weeks and those whose second dose came at about 12 weeks were combined into one group, since spike-specific TCR depth and breadth did not differ between the two schedules. A total of about 230 trial participants underwent TCR sequencing, of whom 200 to 220 received two doses of AZD1222 and about 25 received two doses of the MenACWY control vaccine. Trial participants were enrolled by age into subgroups of 18-55, 56-69 and 70-plus years, and 148, 28 and 57 TCR-sequenced participants, respectively, were included in these subgroups. The paper as a whole reports these results and caveats: The 56-69-year group was small, and its depth increase did not reach significance, likely because of low power. Participants were mostly white British and included more females than males, and it was suggested by the authors that clonal diversity may have been underestimated. The whole spike protein was spanned by vaccine-associated CD4 TCRs, and dominant responses were seen in regions 160-218 and 743-854. Because no day 14 peak-response samples were available, the repertoires could be characterized only after the peak T cell response. Epitopes outside the regions mutated in the B.1.351 and B.1.1.7 variants were reportedly recognized by nearly half of the unique spike-specific TCRs. Conclusions about previously exposed vaccinees are limited because only a handful of AZD1222 recipients were SARS-CoV-2 seropositive at baseline. A significant rise in spike-specific TCR breadth and depth was observed after two AZD1222 doses relative to day 0 and relative to MenACWY recipients.

As for this clone: Its antigen is not yet known. Per-base quality was not reported, and no clone a single base away is much larger than it. Other DNA sequences from this sample encode an identical CDR3 as well.

CDR1 is given as SGHAT and CDR2 as FQNNGV, both from the germline V gene. Between the V and J ends, shortened by 0 bases and 4 bases respectively, the junction contains 10 bases. From the cysteine up to the phenylalanine, the CDR3 has a length of 15 residues. The DNA shown is the 45-base CDR3, in frame from base 1. The CDR3 regions of human TCRbeta chains were analyzed by immunosequencing. The paper's processing steps were these. Repertoire TCRs were checked for matches against a reference library of SARS-CoV-2-specific TCRs that had been generated using the MIRA antigen-specificity platform. Breadth was defined as the fraction of unique TCRs that were SARS-CoV-2-associated. Depth was defined as the fraction of total T cells that were SARS-CoV-2-associated. Each spike-specific TCR was assigned to its reactive spike region and to a CD4 or CD8 class using the MIRA data. Log10-transformed breadth and depth values were compared by one-way ANOVA with Sidak's multiple comparisons tests. Imported from immuneACCESS, the table was reduced by TCRdb to in-frame sequences with V and J called. These copies leave out some clones; in studies compared against another copy, an unresolved V gene accounts for under half, and the cause of the remainder is not known. The DNA gave D and trimming, while V, J and clone size come from that table. This sample lists around 79,000 clones; 70% to 90% were detected once. Roughly 1.6% of the sample is held by the ten biggest clonotypes.

The time point label on this specimen signifies: baseline before first vaccination. The vaccinee samples were drawn from two UK trials, COV001 and COV002, one of which was a single-blind randomized controlled phase 2/3 trial testing AZD1222 (ChAdOx1 nCoV-19) in healthy adults. For TCRbeta chain sequencing, PBMC samples were collected from trial participants at day 0 and at day 28 after the second dose. The sequenced sample was peripheral blood, obtained on day 0 of AZD1222 vaccination. The chain uses TRBV11-2 and TRBJ1-3; too little of a D gene remains to name it. This sequence originates from an adult in good health. The CDR3 protein is CASSLEAGLGNTIYF. The DNA sequence is TGTGCCAGCAGCTTAGAGGCAGGACTCGGAAACACCATATATTTT.